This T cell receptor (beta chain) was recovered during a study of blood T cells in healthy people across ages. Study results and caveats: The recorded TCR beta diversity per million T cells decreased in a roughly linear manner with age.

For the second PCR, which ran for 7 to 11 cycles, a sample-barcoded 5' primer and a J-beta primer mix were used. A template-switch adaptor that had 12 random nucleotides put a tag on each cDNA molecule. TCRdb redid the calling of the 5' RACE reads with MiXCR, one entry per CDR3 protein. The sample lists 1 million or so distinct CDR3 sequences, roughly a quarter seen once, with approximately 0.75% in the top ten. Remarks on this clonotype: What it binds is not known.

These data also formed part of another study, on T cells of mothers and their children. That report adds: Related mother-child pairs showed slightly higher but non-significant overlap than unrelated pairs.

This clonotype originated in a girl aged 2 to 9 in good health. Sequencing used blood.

Written as DNA, the CDR3 is TGTGCCAGCAGCTTAGGCCAGACAGGGTCCTACGAGCAGTACTTC. Its translation: CASSLGQTGSYEQYF. V gene TRBV7-2 combines with J gene TRBJ2-7, with TRBD1 matching 7 bases. This CDR3 region has 15 residues. J lost 1 base, V lost 1 base, and 4 bases had no gene match. Germline V gene lookup returns CDR1 SGHTA and CDR2 FQGNSA.